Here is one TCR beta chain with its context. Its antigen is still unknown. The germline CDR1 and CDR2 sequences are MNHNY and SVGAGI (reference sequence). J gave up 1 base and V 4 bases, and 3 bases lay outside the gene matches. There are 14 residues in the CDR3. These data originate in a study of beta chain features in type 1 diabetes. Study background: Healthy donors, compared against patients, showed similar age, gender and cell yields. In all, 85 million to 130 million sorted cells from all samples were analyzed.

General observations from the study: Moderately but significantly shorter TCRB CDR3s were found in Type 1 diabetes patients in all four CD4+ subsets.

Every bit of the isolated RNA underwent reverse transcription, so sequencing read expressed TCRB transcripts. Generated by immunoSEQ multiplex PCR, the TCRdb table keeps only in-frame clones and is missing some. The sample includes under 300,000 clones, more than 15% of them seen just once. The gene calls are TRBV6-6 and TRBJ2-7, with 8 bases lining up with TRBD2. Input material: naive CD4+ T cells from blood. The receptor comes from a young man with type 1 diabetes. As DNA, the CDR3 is TGTGCCAGCAGTTCCACTAGCGGTTCCTACGAGCAGTACTTC. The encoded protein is CASSSTSGSYEQYF.